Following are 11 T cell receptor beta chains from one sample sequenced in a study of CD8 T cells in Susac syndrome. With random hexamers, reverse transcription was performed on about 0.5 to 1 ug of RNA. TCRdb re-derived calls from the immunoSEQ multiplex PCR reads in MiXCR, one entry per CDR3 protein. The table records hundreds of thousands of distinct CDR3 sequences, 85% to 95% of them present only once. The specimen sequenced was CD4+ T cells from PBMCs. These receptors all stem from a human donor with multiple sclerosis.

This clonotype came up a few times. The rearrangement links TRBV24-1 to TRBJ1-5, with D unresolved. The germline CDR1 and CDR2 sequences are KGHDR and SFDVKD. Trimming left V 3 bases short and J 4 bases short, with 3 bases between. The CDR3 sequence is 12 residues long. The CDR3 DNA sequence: TGTGCCACCAGTGATGGTAATCAGCCCCAGCATTTT. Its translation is CATSDGNQPQHF.

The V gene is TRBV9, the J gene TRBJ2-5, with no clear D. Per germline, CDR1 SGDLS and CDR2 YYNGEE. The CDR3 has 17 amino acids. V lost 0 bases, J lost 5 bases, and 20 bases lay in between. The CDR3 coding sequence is TGTGCCAGCAGCGTAGGGGGTAGCCGCGGCCCCCTGGAGACCCAGTACTTC. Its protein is CASSVGGSRGPLETQYF.

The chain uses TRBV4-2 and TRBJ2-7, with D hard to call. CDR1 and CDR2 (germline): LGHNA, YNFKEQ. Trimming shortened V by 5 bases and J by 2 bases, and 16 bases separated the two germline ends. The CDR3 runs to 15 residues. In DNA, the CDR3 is TGTGCCAGCAGCTACCAAGATAGGTACACCTACGAGCAGTACGTC. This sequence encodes CASSYQDRYTYEQYV.

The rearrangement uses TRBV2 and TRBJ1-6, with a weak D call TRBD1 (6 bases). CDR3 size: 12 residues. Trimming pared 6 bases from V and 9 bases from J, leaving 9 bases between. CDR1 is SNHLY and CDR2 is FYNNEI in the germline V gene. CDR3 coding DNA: TGTGCCAGCAGAGGGGGGCCTTCACCCCTCCACTTT. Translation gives CASRGGPSPLHF.

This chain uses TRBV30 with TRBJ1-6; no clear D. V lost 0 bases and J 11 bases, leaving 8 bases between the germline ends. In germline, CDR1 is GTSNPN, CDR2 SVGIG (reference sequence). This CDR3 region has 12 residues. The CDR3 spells CAWSVSTAPLHF. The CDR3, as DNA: TGTGCCTGGAGTGTAAGTACGGCACCCCTCCACTTT.

CDR3 sequence: CASSLFQLGQETQYF. The CDR3 bases are TGTGCCAGCAGCCTTTTCCAGTTGGGCCAAGAGACCCAGTACTTC. The V call is TRBV14, the J call TRBJ2-5; D unclear. This CDR3 has 15 residues. The V gene's germline CDR1 is SGHDN and CDR2 FVKESK. Trimming took 4 bases from V and 1 from J, leaving 13 bases between them.

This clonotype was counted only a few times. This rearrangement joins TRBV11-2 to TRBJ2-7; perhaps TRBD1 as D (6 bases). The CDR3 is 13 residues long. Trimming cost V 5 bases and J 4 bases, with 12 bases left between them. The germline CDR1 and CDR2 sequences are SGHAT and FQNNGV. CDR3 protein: CASSRTGSYEQYF. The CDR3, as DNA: TGTGCCAGCAGCCGAACAGGGAGTTACGAGCAGTACTTC.

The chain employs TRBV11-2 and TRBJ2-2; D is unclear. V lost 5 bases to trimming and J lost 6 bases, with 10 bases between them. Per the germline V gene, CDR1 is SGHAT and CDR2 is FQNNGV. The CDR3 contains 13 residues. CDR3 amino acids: CASSVTFPGELFF. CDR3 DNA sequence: TGTGCCAGCAGCGTGACATTCCCCGGGGAGCTGTTTTTT.

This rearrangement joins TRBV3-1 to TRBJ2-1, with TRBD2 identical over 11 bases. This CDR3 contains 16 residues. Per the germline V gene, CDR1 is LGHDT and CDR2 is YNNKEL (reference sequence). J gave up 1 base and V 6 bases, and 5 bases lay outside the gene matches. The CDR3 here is CASSTLAGGSYNEQFF. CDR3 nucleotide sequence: TGTGCCAGCAGTACCCTAGCGGGGGGTTCCTACAATGAGCAGTTCTTC.

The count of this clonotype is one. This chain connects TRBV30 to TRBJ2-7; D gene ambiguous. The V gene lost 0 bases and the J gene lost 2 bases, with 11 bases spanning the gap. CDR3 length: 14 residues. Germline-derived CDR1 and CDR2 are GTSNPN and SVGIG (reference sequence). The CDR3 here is CAWSVPGATYEQYV. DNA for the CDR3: TGTGCCTGGAGTGTACCTGGCGCGACCTACGAGCAGTACGTC.

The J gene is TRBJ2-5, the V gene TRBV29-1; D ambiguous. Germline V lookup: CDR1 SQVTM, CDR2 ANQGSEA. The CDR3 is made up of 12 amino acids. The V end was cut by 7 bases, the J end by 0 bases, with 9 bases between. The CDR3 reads CSGVRNQETQYF. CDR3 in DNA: TGCAGCGGCGTACGGAACCAAGAGACCCAGTACTTC.